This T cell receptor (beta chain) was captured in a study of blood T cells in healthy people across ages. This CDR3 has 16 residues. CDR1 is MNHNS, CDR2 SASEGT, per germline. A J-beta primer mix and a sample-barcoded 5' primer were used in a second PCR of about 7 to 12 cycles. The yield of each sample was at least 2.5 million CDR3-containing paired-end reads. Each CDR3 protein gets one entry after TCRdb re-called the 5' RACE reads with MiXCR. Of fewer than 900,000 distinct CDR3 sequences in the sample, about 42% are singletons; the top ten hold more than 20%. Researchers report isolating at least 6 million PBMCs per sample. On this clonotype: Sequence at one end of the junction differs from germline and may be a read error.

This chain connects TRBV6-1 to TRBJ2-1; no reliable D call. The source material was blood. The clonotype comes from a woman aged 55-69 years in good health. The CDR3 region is CTSSARRLSSYNEQFF. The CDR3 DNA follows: TGTACCAGCAGTGCGAGACGGCTTAGCTCCTACAATGAGCAGTTCTTC.